This is a list of T cell receptor beta chains from one sample in a study of regulatory T cells in long-lasting Graves disease. TCRdb recomputed calls from the multiplex PCR reads with MiXCR, one row per CDR3 protein. The table includes about 620,000 distinct CDR3 sequences, less than 20% detected once. The sample was also linked to a second study, of T cells in Graves' hyperthyroidism and ophthalmopathy.

The specimen was peripheral blood mononuclear cells (PBMCs), collected at new diagnosis, from a patient treated with antithyroid drugs. The receptor set was obtained from a woman younger than 45 with Graves disease. Each CDR3 is given with its conserved first and last residue. The order of the fields is V gene, clone size, J gene, D gene, CDR3 protein, CDR3 DNA. The D gene is left open where the match is weak. Not all rows give a size; the values are once, few, many and, for expanded clones, a class.

TRBV12-3/TRBV12-4,many,TRBJ1-2,TRBD1,CASSSPQGGNYGYTF,TGTGCCAGCAGTTCACCCCAAGGGGGCAATTATGGCTACACCTTC
TRBV24-1,many,TRBJ2-5,-,CATSDPGRAPETQYF,TGTGCCACCAGTGATCCGGGTCGGGCCCCAGAGACCCAGTACTTC
TRBV27,many,TRBJ2-5,-,CASSADRIGDQYF,TGTGCCAGCAGTGCCGACAGGATAGGGGACCAGTACTTC
TRBV7-9,-,TRBJ1-1,-,CASRLFPQGLGGTEAFF,TGTGCCAGCAGACTCTTTCCCCAGGGTCTTGGAGGCACTGAAGCTTTCTTT
TRBV28,many,TRBJ1-5,-,CASSLTTLTGYSNQPQHF,TGTGCCAGCAGTTTAACGACCCTGACAGGTTATAGCAATCAGCCCCAGCATTTT
TRBV5-1,-,TRBJ1-6,-,CASSLEPGLMNSPLHF,TGCGCCAGCAGCTTGGAACCGGGACTGATGAATTCACCCCTCCACTTT
TRBV5-1,many,TRBJ2-1,TRBD2,CASRPRLAGGSYNEQFF,TGCGCCAGCAGACCGCGGCTAGCGGGAGGGTCCTACAATGAGCAGTTCTTC
TRBV20-1,few,TRBJ1-1,-,CSARNWAGVDEAFF,TGCAGTGCTAGAAATTGGGCAGGGGTGGACGAAGCTTTCTTT
TRBV6-4,few,TRBJ1-1,TRBD1,CASSDWDRGISTEAFF,TGTGCCAGCAGTGACTGGGACAGGGGAATTAGTACTGAAGCTTTCTTT
TRBV27,few,TRBJ2-7,-,CATKRDWRFYEQYF,TGTGCCACTAAAAGGGACTGGAGGTTCTACGAGCAGTACTTC
TRBV10-3,-,TRBJ2-1,-,CAISESSSLRGGVDNEQFF,TGTGCCATCAGTGAGTCGAGCTCACTAAGGGGAGGAGTCGACAATGAGCAGTTCTTC
TRBV20-1,-,TRBJ1-5,-,CSAREGEGQPQHF,TGCAGTGCTAGAGAGGGGGAGGGACAGCCCCAGCATTTT
TRBV11-2,many,TRBJ1-1,-,CASRLVGSTEAFF,TGTGCCAGCAGACTGGTCGGGAGCACTGAAGCTTTCTTT
TRBV12-3/TRBV12-4,few,TRBJ1-1,-,CASSLTVTEAFF,TGTGCCAGCAGTTTAACTGTGACAGAAGCTTTCTTT
TRBV10-3,many,TRBJ1-2,-,CAISELETSGYTF,TGTGCCATCAGTGAGTTGGAGACGAGTGGCTACACCTTC
TRBV28,-,TRBJ2-3,-,CASSLVGDAGTDTQYF,TGTGCCAGCAGTTTAGTTGGGGATGCGGGCACAGATACGCAGTATTTT
TRBV6-1,-,TRBJ1-2,-,CASRISGIFNYGYTF,TGTGCCAGCAGAATCTCCGGGATATTTAACTATGGCTACACCTTC
TRBV6-2/TRBV6-3,few,TRBJ1-2,-,CASTDWGYGYTF,TGTGCCAGCACCGACTGGGGATATGGCTACACCTTC